This T cell receptor beta chain was sequenced during a study of blood T cell repertoires in COVID-19. Looking at the study overall: Sites in the United States, Italy and Spain provided acute and convalescent COVID-19 samples.

As to this clone: One junction end does not reproduce the germline sequence, and a read error may be involved.

The CDR3 length is 18 residues. Looked up from germline, CDR1 is SGHTA and CDR2 is FQGNSA. Cohorts were assigned according to the clinical history that participants reported. TCRdb's copy holds only in-frame clones and misses some; the assay was immunoSEQ multiplex PCR. The profile shows around 400,000 clones, approximately 91% of them singletons. This TCR was recovered from a woman younger than 30 who had been exposed to COVID-19. This chain uses TRBV7-2 with TRBJ2-5, with 9 positions matching TRBD2. Sequencing was performed on PBMCs or T cells enriched from blood (not recorded which). CDR3 sequence reads: CASSLASGSGGWMGTQYF. The CDR3 DNA reads TGTGCCAGCAGCCTAGCCTCAGGTAGCGGGGGCTGGATGGGGACCCAGTACTTC.